Listed here are 27 T cell receptor beta chains from one sample, sequenced in a study of blood T cell repertoires in COVID-19. Data came from immunoSEQ multiplex PCR; TCRdb stores just in-frame clones and leaves some out. This table has 140,000 or so clones, approximately 88% appearing once. The sequenced material came from peripheral blood. All receptors derive from a woman aged 45-65 years with acute or convalescent COVID-19.

The chain links TRBV4-1 to TRBJ2-1, with 8 nucleotides matching TRBD2. Germline-derived CDR1 and CDR2 are MGHRA and YSYEKL. This CDR3 is built from 17 residues. With V trimmed by 4 bases and J by 0 bases, 8 bases remained unmatched. This chain's CDR3 is CASSLVGGAHSYNEQFF. In nucleotides, the CDR3 is TGCGCCAGCAGCCTTGTCGGGGGGGCCCACTCCTACAATGAGCAGTTCTTC.

The chain carries TRBV29-1 and TRBJ2-5; 9 bases map to TRBD2. The CDR3 extends over 12 amino acids. Germline V gene data show CDR1 as SQVTM and CDR2 as ANQGSEA. The J segment lost 2 bases and the V segment lost 7 bases, leaving 2 bases of the junction unmatched. CDR3 sequence: CSGGLAQETQYF. CDR3 sequence (DNA): TGCAGCGGGGGACTAGCTCAAGAGACCCAGTACTTC.

The rearrangement links TRBV7-9 to TRBJ2-7, with 7 nucleotides matching TRBD2. Germline assignment: CDR1 SEHNR and CDR2 FQNEAQ (reference sequence). V shed 5 bases, J shed 0 bases, and the junction held 7 bases outside the gene matches. The CDR3 sequence is 15 residues long. This CDR3 is CASSLLGGSSYEQYF. For the CDR3, the DNA is TGTGCCAGCAGCCTCCTCGGGGGGAGCTCCTACGAGCAGTACTTC. Full variable domain (remainder filled in from reference TRBV7-9 and TRBJ2-7): DTGVSQNPRHKITKRGQNVTFRCDPISEHNRLYWYRQTLGQGPEFLTYFQNEAQLEKSRLLSDRFSAERPKGSFSTLEIQRTEQGDSAMYLCASSLLGGSSYEQYFGPGTRLTVT.

The CDR3 bases are TGTGCCATCAGTGAGCCACAGACACTCTACGAGCAGTACTTC. Translation: CAISEPQTLYEQYF. The chain has TRBV10-3 and TRBJ2-7; D is unclear. Germline loops: CDR1 ENHRY, CDR2 SYGVKD. The CDR3 extends over 14 amino acids. The ends were cut back, 2 bases at V and 3 bases at J, with 11 bases in the middle.

The V gene is TRBV3-1 (or the pseudogene TRBV3-2), the J gene TRBJ1-1, with TRBD1 matching over 7 bases. Germline V gene data show CDR1 as LGHDT and CDR2 as YNNKEL (reference sequence). Unmatched junction bases numbered 3, after V lost 3 bases and J lost 2 bases. This CDR3 has 14 amino acids. In DNA, the CDR3 is TGTGCCAGCAGCCACAGGGGGTCTAACACTGAAGCTTTCTTT. It codes for CASSHRGSNTEAFF.

The chain has TRBV4-1 and TRBJ2-7; D is unresolved. Trimming stripped 4 bases from V and 4 bases from J, with 14 bases between. This CDR3 is built from 14 residues. Germline V gene lookup returns CDR1 MGHRA and CDR2 YSYEKL. The CDR3 bases are TGCGCCAGCAGCCCTACTCCAGGTGATTACGAGCAGTACTTC. Its translation: CASSPTPGDYEQYF.

The chain recombines TRBV12-2 with TRBJ1-2. TRBV12-2 is a pseudogene. The CDR3 spans 19 residues. The CDR3 sequence is CASRLALVVGDLIRHGYTF. The DNA of the CDR3 is TGTGCAAGTCGCTTAGCGCTGGTTGTAGGGGACTTAATACGCCATGGCTACACCTTC.

V is TRBV19 and J is TRBJ2-2, with D tentatively TRBD1 (6 bases). The CDR3 spans 15 residues. V gave up 5 bases and J gave up 4 bases, with 14 bases separating them. Germline V CDR1 and CDR2: LNHDA, SQIVND (reference sequence). The CDR3 here is CASSVTGLSTGELFF. In DNA, the CDR3 is TGTGCCAGTAGTGTAACAGGGCTATCCACCGGGGAGCTGTTTTTT.

The rearrangement uses TRBV19 and TRBJ2-1; TRBD1 aligns across 9 bases. The V segment lost 6 bases and the J segment 5 bases; nucleotides outside the gene matches: 5. This CDR3 comprises 14 residues. Germline CDR1 LNHDA, CDR2 SQIVND (reference sequence). As DNA, the CDR3 is TGTGCCAGTAGGGGACAGGGAGGACACAATGAGCAGTTCTTC. Translation gives CASRGQGGHNEQFF. The full variable domain, in which reference TRBV19 and TRBJ2-1 provide the parts outside the CDR3, is DGGITQSPKYLFRKEGQNVTLSCEQNLNHDAMYWYRQDPGQGLRLIYYSQIVNDFQKGDIAEGYSVSREKKESFPLTVTSAQKNPTAFYLCASRGQGGHNEQFFGPGTRLTVL.

This chain links TRBV9 with TRBJ2-7; the match to TRBD2 covers 7 bases. The germline V gene has CDR1 SGDLS and CDR2 YYNGEE. This CDR3 spans 12 amino acids. The V gene end was trimmed by 4 bases and the J gene end by 6 bases; junction bases not matched to a gene: 4. This chain's CDR3 is CASSYPGGEQYF. CDR3 nucleotides: TGTGCCAGCAGCTACCCGGGGGGCGAGCAGTACTTC.

CDR3 nucleotide sequence: TGTGCCAGCACCCCCGCCTCAGGGGGCACCGGGGAGCTGTTTTTT. Its protein is CASTPASGGTGELFF. This chain joins TRBV27 and TRBJ2-2; TRBD1 agrees at 7 bases. Unmatched junction bases numbered 9, after V lost 7 bases and J lost 4 bases. The CDR3 sequence is 15 residues long. The germline CDR1 and CDR2 sequences are MNHEY and SMNVEV (reference sequence).

V is TRBV5-5 and J is TRBJ2-3, with D unresolved. The CDR3 has 14 residues. Trimming cost V 6 bases and J 2 bases, with 13 bases left between them. Per the germline V gene, CDR1 is SGHKS and CDR2 is YYEKEE (reference sequence). This CDR3 reads CASTRGPFTDTQYF. The DNA of the CDR3 is TGTGCCAGCACCCGAGGTCCGTTCACAGATACGCAGTATTTT.

This clone is a singleton in its sample. The chain uses TRBV28 and TRBJ1-2; D not certain. CDR1 and CDR2 (germline): MDHEN, SYDVKM. V lost 3 bases and J lost 8, with 10 bases in between. This CDR3 contains 12 residues. CDR3 region: CASSFYPEGYTF. CDR3 bases: TGTGCCAGCAGTTTCTACCCCGAAGGCTACACCTTC.

V usage is TRBV25-1 and J usage is TRBJ1-2; D remains unclear. Germline loops: CDR1 MGHDK, CDR2 SYGVNS. Between the trimmed V and J ends, which lost 5 bases and 8 bases, there was a span of 18 bases. This CDR3 has 14 amino acids. The CDR3 nucleotides read TGTGCCAGCAGTCTAAACCCACAAACGGGAGGCTACACCTTC. Its translation is CASSLNPQTGGYTF.

This clone was counted a single time. The chain carries TRBV11-2 and TRBJ1-1, with a weak D call TRBD1 (5 bases). CDR1 is SGHAT and CDR2 is FQNNGV in the germline V gene. The V gene lost 5 bases and the J gene lost 5 bases, with 12 bases spanning the gap. The length of the CDR3 is 13 residues. The CDR3 sequence: CASSPTGVTEAFF. As DNA, the CDR3 is TGTGCCAGCAGCCCGACGGGGGTAACTGAAGCTTTCTTT. Supplemented by reference TRBV11-2 and TRBJ1-1, the full variable domain reads EAGVAQSPRYKIIEKRQSVAFWCNPISGHATLYWYQQILGQGPKLLIQFQNNGVVDDSQLPKDRFSAERLKGVDSTLKIQPAKLEDSAVYLCASSPTGVTEAFFGQGTRLTVV.

This chain links TRBV9 with TRBJ1-3; 7 nucleotides align to TRBD1. CDR3 length equals 14 residues. With 1 base clipped from V and 3 bases from J, the junction kept 1 base outside the gene matches. Per germline, CDR1 SGDLS and CDR2 YYNGEE. This CDR3 reads CASSVRTGGNTIYF. In DNA form, the CDR3 reads TGTGCCAGCAGCGTACGGACAGGTGGAAACACCATATATTTT.

The J gene is TRBJ1-1, the V gene TRBV6-5; tentatively, D is TRBD1 (6 bases). The CDR3 runs to 15 residues. The V gene lost 0 bases and the J gene lost 6 bases, with 14 bases spanning the gap. Per germline, CDR1 MNHEY and CDR2 SVGAGI. DNA of the CDR3: TGTGCCAGCAGTTACTCGAATCAGGGGTCACCTGAAGCTTTCTTT. Protein: CASSYSNQGSPEAFF.

V gene TRBV24-1 combines with J gene TRBJ2-3, with 9 nucleotides matching TRBD2. CDR3 length equals 13 residues. The ends lost 5 bases at V and 9 bases at J; junction bases unmatched: 5. Germline V gives CDR1 KGHDR, CDR2 SFDVKD. CDR3 in DNA: TGTGCCACCAGTGGAGCGGGGGGTGCCACGCAGTATTTT. It codes for CATSGAGGATQYF.

The chain employs TRBV6-5 and TRBJ1-2; TRBD1 agrees at 9 bases. CDR1 is MNHEY and CDR2 is SVGAGI in the germline V gene. The CDR3 has 15 residues. The V gene end was trimmed by 4 bases and the J gene end by 3 bases; junction bases not matched to a gene: 6. CDR3: CASSLEGQGYYGYTF. The CDR3 nucleotides read TGTGCCAGCAGTTTAGAAGGACAGGGGTACTATGGCTACACCTTC.

The V call is TRBV5-4, the J call TRBJ1-2; 8 bases agree with TRBD1. This CDR3 has 14 residues. The germline CDR1 and CDR2 sequences are SGHNT and YYREEE (reference sequence). V was pared by 4 bases and J by 3 bases, with 5 bases of the junction left unmatched. CDR3 DNA: TGTGCCAGCAGCCAAGGACAGGGCCACTATGGCTACACCTTC. Translating gives CASSQGQGHYGYTF. The entire variable domain, with the rest obtained from reference TRBV5-4 and TRBJ1-2, is as follows: ETGVTQSPTHLIKTRGQQVTLRCSSQSGHNTVSWYQQALGQGPQFIFQYYREEENGRGNFPPRFSGLQFPNYSSELNVNALELDDSALYLCASSQGQGHYGYTFGSGTRLTVV.

The chain combines TRBV4-1 with TRBJ2-7; D perhaps matches TRBD2 (6 bases). The CDR3 loop spans 14 amino acids. V was shortened by 4 bases and J by 4 bases, with 14 bases between the two germline ends. Looked up from germline, CDR1 is MGHRA and CDR2 is YSYEKL. The CDR3 region is CASSLAELTYEQYF. The DNA for the CDR3 is TGCGCCAGCAGCCTAGCGGAACTTACATACGAGCAGTACTTC.

This chain links TRBV6-5 with TRBJ1-2, with a weak D call TRBD1 (5 bases). The CDR3 is 12 residues long. V gave up 0 bases and J gave up 8 bases, with 7 bases separating them. The germline CDR1 and CDR2 sequences are MNHEY and SVGAGI. The CDR3 sequence is CASSYSGGGYTF. The DNA of the CDR3 is TGTGCCAGCAGTTACTCGGGGGGAGGCTACACCTTC.

The CDR3 bases are TGCAGCGTTGGGGAGAGCTCCTATAATTCACCCCTCCACTTT. Protein product: CSVGESSYNSPLHF. The chain couples TRBV29-1 to TRBJ1-6; D remains ambiguous. The germline V gene has CDR1 SQVTM and CDR2 ANQGSEA. V shed 4 bases and J shed 0 bases, with 7 bases lying between them. This CDR3 comprises 14 residues.

This clone was observed a single time. The chain is built from TRBV3-1 (or the pseudogene TRBV3-2) and TRBJ2-2; 8 bases agree with TRBD1. The CDR3 covers 15 residues. The trim removed 7 bases at V and 3 bases at J, leaving 7 bases unmatched. Germline CDR1 and CDR2: LGHDT and YNNKEL (reference sequence). CDR3: CASKGPGGHTGELFF. The DNA for the CDR3 is TGTGCCAGCAAGGGGCCAGGGGGCCACACCGGGGAGCTGTTTTTT.

V is TRBV30 and J is TRBJ2-3; 9 bases match TRBD1. The germline CDR1 and CDR2 sequences are GTSNPN and SVGIG (reference sequence). The trim removed 5 bases at V and 2 bases at J, leaving 5 bases unmatched. The CDR3 sequence is 14 residues long. CDR3 loop: CAWARTGVTDTQYF. CDR3 nucleotide sequence: TGTGCCTGGGCGAGGACAGGGGTCACAGATACGCAGTATTTT.

This chain connects TRBV7-8 to TRBJ2-1; 10 positions match TRBD1. CDR3 length equals 15 residues. Germline V gives CDR1 SGHVS, CDR2 FQNEAQ. After removal of 2 bases from V and 7 bases from J, the junction contained 5 bases not matched to a gene. The CDR3 nucleotides are TGTGCCAGCAGCTTATGGATGGACAGGGGGAATGAGCAGTTCTTC. Protein: CASSLWMDRGNEQFF.

J is TRBJ1-3 and V is TRBV7-8; D is perhaps TRBD1 (5 bases). The CDR3 has 16 amino acids. Trimming shortened V by 1 base and J by 0 bases, and 10 bases separated the two germline ends. Germline CDR1 SGHVS, CDR2 FQNEAQ. Written as DNA, the CDR3 is TGTGCCAGCAGCTTAGATAGGGGCGCCTCTGGAAACACCATATATTTT. Translating it yields CASSLDRGASGNTIYF.